A single sample is the source of the 21 T cell receptor beta chains below, sequenced in a study of blood T cells in healthy people across ages. Together with a sample-barcoded 5' primer, a J-beta primer mix was included in a second PCR lasting about 6 to 11 cycles. Each CDR3 protein gets one entry after TCRdb re-called the 5' RACE reads with MiXCR. The top ten hold roughly 10% of the sample, which has roughly 560,000 distinct CDR3 sequences, under 30% seen once. These same data were also listed under a study on T cells of mothers and their children.

The sample consisted of blood. The origin of the receptors is a boy between 5 and 17 years old in good health.

This clonotype has a handful of counts. The V gene is TRBV4-3, the J gene TRBJ1-1; 8 bases are a match to TRBD1. In germline, CDR1 is LGHNA, CDR2 YSLEER. There are 15 residues in the CDR3. V shed 1 base and J 5 bases; nucleotides not matched to a gene: 6. CDR3 coding DNA: TGCGCCAGCAGCCAAGCTGCGACAGGGGATACTGAAGCTTTCTTT. It is translated as CASSQAATGDTEAFF.

The genes are TRBV6-5 and TRBJ2-7, with 8 bases aligning to TRBD1. This CDR3 is built from 14 residues. With 10 bases clipped from V and 2 bases from J, the junction kept 10 bases outside the gene matches. Germline lookup yields CDR1 MNHEY and CDR2 SVGAGI. The CDR3 here is CATKWDRNAYEQYF. CDR3 nucleotide sequence: TGTGCCACCAAATGGGACAGGAACGCCTACGAGCAGTACTTC.

This clonotype appeared many times. The chain is built from TRBV7-9 and TRBJ2-6; 9 bases are shared with TRBD2. The CDR3 runs to 18 residues. Trimming removed 6 bases from V and 3 bases from J; junction bases left unmatched: 12. Germline CDR1 reads SEHNR; CDR2 reads FQNEAQ (reference sequence). The CDR3 protein is CASRPGVAGDYGANVLTF. The DNA of the CDR3 is TGTGCCAGCAGACCAGGGGTAGCGGGGGACTATGGGGCCAACGTCCTGACTTTC.

This chain links TRBV10-3 with TRBJ2-5; the D gene is possibly TRBD1 (6 bases). This CDR3 is 14 amino acids long. CDR1 is ENHRY and CDR2 is SYGVKD in the germline V gene. V lost 6 bases and J lost 2, with 13 bases in between. CDR3 sequence: CAISRAGQQETQYF. DNA of the CDR3: TGTGCCATCAGCCGGGCTGGACAGCAAGAGACCCAGTACTTC.

This clonotype showed up just a few times. J is TRBJ2-1 and V is TRBV15, with D perhaps TRBD2 (6 bases). Germline assignment: CDR1 LNHNV and CDR2 YYDKDF (reference sequence). The CDR3 sequence is 17 residues long. Trimming shortened V by 0 bases and J by 2 bases, and 14 bases separated the two germline ends. CDR3 loop: CATSRDFPAGPYNEQFF. The CDR3 DNA sequence: TGTGCCACCAGCAGAGATTTCCCAGCGGGCCCCTACAATGAGCAGTTCTTC.

Only a few counts were recorded for this clonotype. V is TRBV5-5 and J is TRBJ2-3; D gene uncertain. Germline assignment: CDR1 SGHKS and CDR2 YYEKEE (reference sequence). The CDR3 is 15 amino acids. V lost 4 bases and J lost 0, with 12 bases in between. This CDR3 reads CASSRQSSSTDTQYF. The CDR3, as DNA: TGTGCCAGCAGCCGCCAGAGTTCTAGCACAGATACGCAGTATTTT.

This clonotype was found once. The rearrangement links TRBV29-1 to TRBJ2-1; D possibly corresponds to TRBD2 (5 bases). V lost 6 bases and J lost 4, with 19 bases in between. CDR1 and CDR2 from the germline V gene are SQVTM and ANQGSEA. This CDR3 is built from 15 residues. Written as DNA, the CDR3 is TGCAGCGTAGCTACTTTGGCGGGCCTTTACAATGAGCAGTTCTTC. Translated: CSVATLAGLYNEQFF.

The rearrangement uses TRBV10-3 and TRBJ2-1; D unclear. Germline V lookup: CDR1 ENHRY, CDR2 SYGVKD. Deletions cut 2 bases from V and 6 bases from J, with 8 bases between. CDR3 length equals 13 residues. The CDR3: CAISEMDSNEQFF. The CDR3 nucleotides read TGTGCCATCAGTGAGATGGATTCCAATGAGCAGTTCTTC.

Only a few counts were recorded for this clonotype. This chain uses TRBV7-3 with TRBJ1-5; no clear D gene. This CDR3 has 11 residues. V was trimmed by 4 bases and J by 5 bases, leaving 3 bases between them. CDR1 and CDR2 (germline): SGHTA, FQGTGA. The DNA of the CDR3 is TGTGCCAGCAGCTCTCATCAGCCCCAGCATTTT. It specifies CASSSHQPQHF. Combining the CDR3 with reference TRBV7-3 and TRBJ1-5 gives the whole variable domain GAGVSQTPSNKVTEKGKYVELRCDPISGHTALYWYRQSLGQGPEFLIYFQGTGAADDSGLPNDRFFAVRPEGSVSTLKIQRTERGDSAVYLCASSSHQPQHFGDGTRLSIL.

This chain connects TRBV29-1 to TRBJ2-5; the D is unclear. Gene TRBJ2-1 matches the end of the DNA better, so the J call may be wrong. The CDR3 covers 12 residues. Germline CDR1 reads SQVTM; CDR2 reads ANQGSEA. CDR3 sequence reads: CSVVGYYNEQFF. CDR3 coding DNA: TGCAGCGTTGTTGGTTACTACAATGAGCAGTTCTTC.

The chain links TRBV19 to TRBJ2-7; D may be TRBD1 (6 bases). Trimming took off 1 base at V and 3 bases at J, with 7 bases between the two ends. CDR1 is LNHDA, CDR2 SQIVND, per germline (reference sequence). The CDR3 contains 13 residues. This CDR3 reads CASSIGRGYEQYF. CDR3 bases: TGTGCCAGTAGTATAGGCAGGGGCTACGAGCAGTACTTC.

This clonotype came up a few times. V and J are TRBV3-1 and TRBJ2-1; 9 positions agree with TRBD1. Germline V gene lookup returns CDR1 LGHDT and CDR2 YNNKEL (reference sequence). V lost 0 bases and J lost 6; bases outside the gene matches: 9. The CDR3 contains 17 residues. DNA for the CDR3: TGTGCCAGCAGCCAAGATTGGGGACAGGGCCGATTCAATGAGCAGTTCTTC. Protein: CASSQDWGQGRFNEQFF.

This chain uses TRBV7-2 with TRBJ1-1; 7 nucleotides align to TRBD1. Germline CDR1 and CDR2: SGHTA and FQGNSA. Unmatched junction bases numbered 13, after V lost 8 bases and J lost 7 bases. This CDR3 has 14 amino acids. The CDR3 nucleotides read TGTGCCAGCGATAACGGTTGGCAGGGGGTTGAAGCTTTCTTT. Translation: CASDNGWQGVEAFF.

This rearrangement joins TRBV15 to TRBJ2-5; D uncertain. The last part of the DNA fits TRBJ2-1 better; the J call may be wrong. CDR3 length equals 12 residues. The germline gives CDR1 LNHNV, CDR2 YYDKDF (reference sequence). The CDR3 DNA sequence: TGTGCCACCAGCAGAGTTGTCGCCGAGCAGTTCTTC. Amino acid sequence: CATSRVVAEQFF.

This clonotype was observed a single time. CDR3 DNA sequence: TGTGCCAGCAGCTTAACGGGTCGGGGGTCCACAGATACGCAGTATTTT. Amino acid sequence: CASSLTGRGSTDTQYF. The J gene is TRBJ2-3, the V gene TRBV7-3, with a possible D match to TRBD2 (6 bases). The germline V and J ends were trimmed by 0 bases and 2 bases, with 12 bases remaining between them. This CDR3 contains 16 residues. Germline loops: CDR1 SGHTA, CDR2 FQGTGA. Supplemented by reference TRBV7-3 and TRBJ2-3, the full variable domain reads GAGVSQTPSNKVTEKGKYVELRCDPISGHTALYWYRQSLGQGPEFLIYFQGTGAADDSGLPNDRFFAVRPEGSVSTLKIQRTERGDSAVYLCASSLTGRGSTDTQYFGPGTRLTVL.

The chain combines TRBV7-2 with TRBJ2-7; D tentatively fits TRBD1 or TRBD2 (5 bases each). CDR3 length equals 16 residues. The V end lost 1 base, the J end lost 1 base, and 14 bases lay between the germline ends. The germline gives CDR1 SGHTA, CDR2 FQGNSA. This CDR3 is CASSLVVGDGSYEQYF. DNA of the CDR3: TGTGCCAGCAGCTTAGTAGTGGGGGACGGATCCTACGAGCAGTACTTC.

The gene calls are TRBV2 and TRBJ2-7; TRBD1 matches at 7 bases. After removal of 0 bases from V and 3 bases from J, the junction contained 5 bases not matched to a gene. The germline V gene encodes CDR1 SNHLY and CDR2 FYNNEI. The CDR3 spans 15 residues. CDR3 region: CASSEAPGTVYEQYF. The CDR3 DNA is TGTGCCAGCAGTGAAGCCCCGGGGACAGTCTACGAGCAGTACTTC.

Many counts were recorded for this clonotype. One junction end does not reproduce the germline sequence, and a read error may be involved. DNA for the CDR3: TGCGCCAGCAGCCCTGGGACAGGGAACACCGGGGAGCTGTTTTTT. Residues: CASSPGTGNTGELFF. This rearrangement joins TRBV27 to TRBJ2-2, with 8 bases aligning to TRBD1. Per germline, CDR1 MNHEY and CDR2 SMNVEV (reference sequence). This CDR3 spans 15 amino acids.

The chain uses TRBV29-1 and TRBJ2-7; D perhaps matches TRBD1 (6 bases). Between the trimmed V and J ends, which lost 1 base and 0 bases, there was a span of 13 bases. CDR1 SQVTM and CDR2 ANQGSEA come from the germline V gene. CDR3 length: 15 residues. CDR3 nucleotide sequence: TGCAGCGTTGAAGGGGCAGGGACAAACTCCTACGAGCAGTACTTC. Amino acids: CSVEGAGTNSYEQYF.

The genes are TRBV5-1 and TRBJ2-1, with 7 bases that match TRBD2. The CDR3 has 18 residues. Germline V lookup: CDR1 SGHRS, CDR2 YFSETQ. Trimming took 0 bases from V and 0 from J; bases not matched to a gene: 9. The CDR3 region is CASSLAKSGVRSYNEQFF. CDR3 bases: TGCGCCAGCAGCTTGGCCAAAAGCGGGGTTCGCTCCTACAATGAGCAGTTCTTC.

This clonotype turned up a few times. This sequence joins TRBV11-2 and TRBJ2-5; D not resolved. V lost 1 base, J lost 2 bases, and 11 bases lay in between. The CDR3 is made up of 15 amino acids. In germline, CDR1 is SGHAT, CDR2 FQNNGV. CDR3 in amino acids: CASSLVWALQETQYF. The CDR3 DNA is TGTGCCAGCAGCTTAGTATGGGCCCTACAAGAGACCCAGTACTTC. The complete variable domain, with remaining parts taken from reference TRBV11-2 and TRBJ2-5, reads EAGVAQSPRYKIIEKRQSVAFWCNPISGHATLYWYQQILGQGPKLLIQFQNNGVVDDSQLPKDRFSAERLKGVDSTLKIQPAKLEDSAVYLCASSLVWALQETQYFGPGTRLLVL.